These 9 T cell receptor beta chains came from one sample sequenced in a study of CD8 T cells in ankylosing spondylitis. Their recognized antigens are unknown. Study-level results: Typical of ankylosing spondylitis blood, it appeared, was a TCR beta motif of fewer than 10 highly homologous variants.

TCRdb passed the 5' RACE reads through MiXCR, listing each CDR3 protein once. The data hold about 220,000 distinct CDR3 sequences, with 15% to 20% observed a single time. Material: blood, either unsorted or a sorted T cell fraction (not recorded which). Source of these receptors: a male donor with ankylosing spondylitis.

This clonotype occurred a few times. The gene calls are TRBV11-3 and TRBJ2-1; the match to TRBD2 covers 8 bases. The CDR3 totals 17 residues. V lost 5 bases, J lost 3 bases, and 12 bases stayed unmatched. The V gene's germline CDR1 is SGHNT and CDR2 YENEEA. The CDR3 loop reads CASSLGGTRIIYNEQFF. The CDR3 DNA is TGTGCCAGCAGCCTAGGGGGGACTAGGATCATCTACAATGAGCAGTTCTTC.

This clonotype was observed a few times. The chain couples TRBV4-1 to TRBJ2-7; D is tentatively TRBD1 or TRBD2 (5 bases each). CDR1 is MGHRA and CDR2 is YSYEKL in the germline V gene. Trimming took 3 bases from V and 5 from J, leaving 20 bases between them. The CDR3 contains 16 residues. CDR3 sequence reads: CASSQETRVSGNEQYF. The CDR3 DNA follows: TGCGCCAGCAGCCAGGAAACCAGGGTGTCGGGAAACGAGCAGTACTTC.

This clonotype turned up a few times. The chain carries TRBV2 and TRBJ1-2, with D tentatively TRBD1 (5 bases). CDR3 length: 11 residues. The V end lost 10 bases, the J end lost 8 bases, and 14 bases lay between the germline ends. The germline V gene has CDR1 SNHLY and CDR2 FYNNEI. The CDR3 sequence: CAIPGRDGYTF. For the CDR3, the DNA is TGTGCCATCCCAGGGAGAGACGGCTACACCTTC.

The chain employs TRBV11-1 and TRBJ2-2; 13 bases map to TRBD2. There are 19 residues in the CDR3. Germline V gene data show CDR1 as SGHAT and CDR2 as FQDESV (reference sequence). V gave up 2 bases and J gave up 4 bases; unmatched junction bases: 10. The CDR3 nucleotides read TGTGCCAGCAGCTTAACCCCGACTAGCGGGGGGTCGGTCACCGGGGAGCTGTTTTTT. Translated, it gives CASSLTPTSGGSVTGELFF.

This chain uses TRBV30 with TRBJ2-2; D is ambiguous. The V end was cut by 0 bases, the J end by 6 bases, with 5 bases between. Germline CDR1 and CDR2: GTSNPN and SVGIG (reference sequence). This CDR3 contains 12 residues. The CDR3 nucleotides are TGTGCCTGGAGTGTGACCCCCGGGGAGCTGTTTTTT. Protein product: CAWSVTPGELFF.

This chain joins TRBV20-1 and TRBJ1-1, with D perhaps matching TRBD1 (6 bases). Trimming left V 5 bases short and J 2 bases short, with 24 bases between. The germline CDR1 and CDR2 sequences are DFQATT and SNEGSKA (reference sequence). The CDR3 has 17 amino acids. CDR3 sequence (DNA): TGCAGTGCTCCCCCGGATCGAGGGGGGACCTACAACACTGAAGCTTTCTTT. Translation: CSAPPDRGGTYNTEAFF.

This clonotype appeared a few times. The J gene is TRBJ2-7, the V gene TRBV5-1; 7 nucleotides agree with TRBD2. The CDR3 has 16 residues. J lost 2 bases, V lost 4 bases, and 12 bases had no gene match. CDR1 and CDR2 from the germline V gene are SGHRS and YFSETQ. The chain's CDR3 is CASSLQVGGGTYEQYF. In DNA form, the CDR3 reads TGCGCCAGCAGCCTGCAAGTGGGCGGGGGTACCTACGAGCAGTACTTC.

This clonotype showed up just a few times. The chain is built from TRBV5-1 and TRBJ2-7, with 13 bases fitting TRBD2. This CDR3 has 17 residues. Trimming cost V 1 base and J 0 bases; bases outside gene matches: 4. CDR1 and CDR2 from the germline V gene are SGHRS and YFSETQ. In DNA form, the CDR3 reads TGCGCCAGCAGCTTGAGTGGACTAGCGGGGGCCTCCTACGAGCAGTACTTC. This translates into CASSLSGLAGASYEQYF. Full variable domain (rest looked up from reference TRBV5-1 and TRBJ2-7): KAGVTQTPRYLIKTRGQQVTLSCSPISGHRSVSWYQQTPGQGLQFLFEYFSETQRNKGNFPGRFSGRQFSNSRSEMNVSTLELGDSALYLCASSLSGLAGASYEQYFGPGTRLTVT.

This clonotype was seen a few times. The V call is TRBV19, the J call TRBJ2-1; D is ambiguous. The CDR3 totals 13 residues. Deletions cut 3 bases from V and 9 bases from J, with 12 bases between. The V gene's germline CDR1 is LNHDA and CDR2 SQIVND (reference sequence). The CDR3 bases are TGTGCCAGTAGTATGACGAGTTTCGGTGAGCAGTTCTTC. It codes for CASSMTSFGEQFF. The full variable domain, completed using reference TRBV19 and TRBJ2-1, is DGGITQSPKYLFRKEGQNVTLSCEQNLNHDAMYWYRQDPGQGLRLIYYSQIVNDFQKGDIAEGYSVSREKKESFPLTVTSAQKNPTAFYLCASSMTSFGEQFFGPGTRLTVL.